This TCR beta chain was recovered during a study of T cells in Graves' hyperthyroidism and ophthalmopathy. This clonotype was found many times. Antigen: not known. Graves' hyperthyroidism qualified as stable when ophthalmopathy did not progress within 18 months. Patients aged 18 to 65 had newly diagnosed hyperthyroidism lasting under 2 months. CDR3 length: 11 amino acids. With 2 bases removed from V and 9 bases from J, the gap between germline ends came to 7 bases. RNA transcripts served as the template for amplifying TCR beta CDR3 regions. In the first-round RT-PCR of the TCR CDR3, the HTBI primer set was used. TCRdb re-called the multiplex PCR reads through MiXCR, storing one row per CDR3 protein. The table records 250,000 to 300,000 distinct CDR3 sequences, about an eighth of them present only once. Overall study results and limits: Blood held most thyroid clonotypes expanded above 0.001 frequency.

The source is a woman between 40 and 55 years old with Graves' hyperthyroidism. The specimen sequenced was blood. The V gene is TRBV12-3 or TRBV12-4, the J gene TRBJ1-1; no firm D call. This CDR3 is CASSLSEKAFF. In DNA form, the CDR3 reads TGTGCCAGCAGTTTATCAGAGAAAGCTTTCTTT.